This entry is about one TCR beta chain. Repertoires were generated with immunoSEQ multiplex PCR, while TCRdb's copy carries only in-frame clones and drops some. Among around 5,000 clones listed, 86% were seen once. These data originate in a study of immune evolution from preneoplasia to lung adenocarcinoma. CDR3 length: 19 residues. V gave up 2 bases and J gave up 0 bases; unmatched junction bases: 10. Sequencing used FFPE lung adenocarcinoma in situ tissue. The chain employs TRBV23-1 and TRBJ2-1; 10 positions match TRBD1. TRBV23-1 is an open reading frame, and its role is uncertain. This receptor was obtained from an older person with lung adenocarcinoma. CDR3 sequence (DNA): TGCGCCAGCAGTCAAGCAGGGACAGGGGTAACAAGCTCCTACAATGAGCAGTTCTTC. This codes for CASSQAGTGVTSSYNEQFF.